Each of the 2 T cell receptor beta chains below was sequenced from the same sample in a study of blood T cell repertoires in COVID-19. Sequencing used immunoSEQ multiplex PCR; TCRdb keeps in-frame clones, though not all of them. The data show 250,000 to 300,000 clones, approximately 90% seen once. The material sequenced was peripheral blood. Receptors originate from a woman aged 60-75 years with acute or convalescent COVID-19.

This chain uses TRBV11-2 with TRBJ1-2; 10 nucleotides match TRBD1. The CDR3 contains 14 residues. After removal of 5 bases from V and 7 bases from J, the junction contained 7 bases not matched to a gene. Germline V gene data show CDR1 as SGHAT and CDR2 as FQNNGV. For the CDR3, the DNA is TGTGCCAGCAGCAAAGACAGGGGGCGGAGTGGCTACACCTTC. Translated, it gives CASSKDRGRSGYTF.

This clone was seen just once. This chain connects TRBV7-8 to TRBJ1-5; D is ambiguous. Germline values: CDR1 SGHVS, CDR2 FQNEAQ. There are 15 residues in the CDR3. Trimming left V 5 bases short and J 0 bases short, with 11 bases between. This chain's CDR3 is CASSLPGSSNQPQHF. Written as DNA, the CDR3 is TGTGCCAGCAGCCTGCCAGGAAGTAGCAATCAGCCCCAGCATTTT.